The 7 T cell receptor beta chains listed next were all sequenced from one sample in a study of vaccination effects on CD4 cells after COVID-19. Sequenced by immunoSEQ multiplex PCR; TCRdb stores in-frame clones only, minus some. The data contain more than 35,000 clones, more than 75% of them singletons. Investigators separated out CD4+ T cells once around nine days of culture had passed. No antigens are known for them. Sequenced material: CD4+ T cells from PBMCs cultured without peptide, taken before COVID-19 vaccination. The receptors come from a human donor who received a COVID-19 vaccine.

V and J are TRBV30 and TRBJ2-5; the D call may be TRBD1 or TRBD2 (5 bases each). The germline V and J ends were trimmed by 5 bases and 1 base, with 17 bases remaining between them. The CDR3 has 15 residues. The germline V gene has CDR1 GTSNPN and CDR2 SVGIG (reference sequence). The CDR3 bases are TGTGCCTGGTCCATTTCTTGGGGGATCCAAGAGACCCAGTACTTC. Amino acid sequence: CAWSISWGIQETQYF.

The sample holds one count of this clone. CDR3 in DNA: TGTGCCAGTAGTATCCCGGGGGGGAATGAAAAACTGTTTTTT. Protein product: CASSIPGGNEKLFF. The rearrangement uses TRBV19 and TRBJ1-4; tentative D call: TRBD1 (5 bases). The V end lost 3 bases, the J end lost 5 bases, and 10 bases lay between the germline ends. The CDR3 has 14 amino acids. Germline V lookup: CDR1 LNHDA, CDR2 SQIVND (reference sequence).

V usage is TRBV20-1 and J usage is TRBJ1-2; D ambiguous. Germline assignment: CDR1 DFQATT and CDR2 SNEGSKA (reference sequence). The length of the CDR3 is 14 residues. With 3 bases removed from V and 3 bases from J, the gap between germline ends came to 14 bases. The CDR3 loop is CSASRPGDDYGYTF. The CDR3 DNA sequence: TGCAGTGCTAGTAGACCGGGAGACGACTATGGCTACACCTTC.

Only one count was recorded for this clone. The chain joins TRBV5-5 to TRBJ2-5, with 12 bases that match TRBD1. Germline V gives CDR1 SGHKS, CDR2 YYEKEE (reference sequence). V dropped 3 bases and J dropped 5; count of bases not matched to a gene: 11. The CDR3 consists of 17 residues. CDR3 sequence reads: CASSSAPGTGGRETQYF. CDR3 sequence (DNA): TGTGCCAGCAGCTCGGCCCCTGGGACAGGGGGCAGGGAGACCCAGTACTTC.

V gene TRBV10-2 combines with J gene TRBJ1-3; D is perhaps TRBD1 (5 bases). The V and J ends lost 8 bases and 3 bases respectively, with 11 bases between them. The CDR3 is made up of 13 amino acids. Germline-derived CDR1 and CDR2 are WSHSY and SAAADI. In nucleotides, the CDR3 is TGCGCCAGCTCCCTCCAGGGTGGAAACACCATATATTTT. Residues: CASSLQGGNTIYF.

The chain uses TRBV19 and TRBJ2-4; D perhaps matches TRBD2 (7 bases). The germline CDR1 and CDR2 sequences are LNHDA and SQIVND (reference sequence). Trimming took 0 bases from V and 1 from J, leaving 19 bases between them. The CDR3 sequence is 19 residues long. CDR3 loop: CASSIDRGALSVAKNIQYF. The DNA of the CDR3 is TGTGCCAGTAGTATAGATCGGGGGGCGCTGTCCGTGGCCAAAAACATTCAGTACTTC.

CDR3 sequence reads: CASSEARIAAAEKLFF. In DNA, the CDR3 is TGTGCCAGCAGTGAAGCCCGTATTGCGGCGGCTGAAAAACTGTTTTTT. This chain connects TRBV6-1 to TRBJ1-4; D not resolved. V lost 0 bases and J 7 bases, leaving 15 bases between the germline ends. Looked up from germline, CDR1 is MNHNS and CDR2 is SASEGT. The CDR3 sequence is 16 residues long.